Listed here is a single T cell receptor beta chain. The source of the sample is a study of T cells in Graves' hyperthyroidism and ophthalmopathy. Amplification yielded TCR beta CDR3 regions, with RNA transcripts as the source. HTBI primers were employed in a first-round RT-PCR of the TCR CDR3. TCRdb re-derived calls from the multiplex PCR reads in MiXCR, one entry per CDR3 protein. The sample gives around 580,000 distinct CDR3 sequences, roughly 17% of which show up once; 15% to 20% is in the top ten. CDR1 MNHNS and CDR2 SASEGT come from the germline V gene. This CDR3 region has 15 residues. V dropped 6 bases and J dropped 2; count of bases not matched to a gene: 6.

This sequence was found in a woman younger than 30 with Graves' hyperthyroidism. The chain links TRBV6-1 to TRBJ1-3; TRBD1 aligns across 8 bases. Sample: blood. The CDR3 DNA sequence: TGTGCCAGCAGCAGACAGGGGAGGGCTGGAAACACCATATATTTT. It encodes CASSRQGRAGNTIYF.